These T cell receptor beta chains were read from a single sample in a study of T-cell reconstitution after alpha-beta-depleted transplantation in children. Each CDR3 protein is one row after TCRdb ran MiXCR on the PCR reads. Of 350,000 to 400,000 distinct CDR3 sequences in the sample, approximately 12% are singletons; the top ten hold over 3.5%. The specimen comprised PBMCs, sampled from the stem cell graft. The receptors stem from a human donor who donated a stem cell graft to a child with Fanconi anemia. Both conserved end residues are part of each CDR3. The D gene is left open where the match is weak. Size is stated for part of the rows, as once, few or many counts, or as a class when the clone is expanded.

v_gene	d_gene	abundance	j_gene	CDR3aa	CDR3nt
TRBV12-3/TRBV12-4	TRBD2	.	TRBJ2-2	CASSRTSGDTGELFF	TGTGCCAGCAGCAGGACTAGCGGGGACACCGGGGAGCTGTTTTTT
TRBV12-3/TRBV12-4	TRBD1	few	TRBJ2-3	CASSWTGTTDTQYF	TGTGCCAGCAGCTGGACAGGGACCACAGATACGCAGTATTTT
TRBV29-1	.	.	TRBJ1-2	CSVVRDMFYGYTF	TGCAGCGTTGTCCGGGACATGTTCTATGGCTACACCTTC
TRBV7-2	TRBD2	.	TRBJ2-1	CASSLDSGGYNEQFF	TGTGCCAGCAGCTTAGATAGCGGGGGCTACAATGAGCAGTTCTTC
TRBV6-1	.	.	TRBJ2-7	CASSDRGGGTEQYF	TGTGCCAGCAGTGACAGAGGTGGGGGTACAGAGCAGTACTTC
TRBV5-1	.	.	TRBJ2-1	CASRGGASNEQFF	TGCGCCAGCAGAGGCGGGGCCAGCAATGAGCAGTTCTTC
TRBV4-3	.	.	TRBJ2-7	CASSSPPGNEQYF	TGCGCCAGCAGCAGCCCCCCCGGCAACGAGCAGTACTTC
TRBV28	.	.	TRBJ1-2	CASSLWGNYGYTF	TGTGCCAGCAGTTTATGGGGGAACTATGGCTACACCTTC
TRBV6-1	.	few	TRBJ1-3	CASKDPGRSSGNTIYF	TGTGCCAGCAAGGATCCCGGACGGAGCTCTGGAAACACCATATATTTT
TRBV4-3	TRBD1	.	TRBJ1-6	CASSQERTGEVNSPLHF	TGCGCCAGCAGCCAAGAAAGGACAGGGGAGGTTAATTCACCCCTCCACTTT
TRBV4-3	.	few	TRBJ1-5	CASSQDVESSNQPQHF	TGCGCCAGCAGCCAAGATGTGGAATCAAGCAATCAGCCCCAGCATTTT
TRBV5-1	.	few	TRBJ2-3	CASSRSGTYTDTQYF	TGCGCCAGCAGCCGTTCCGGGACCTACACAGATACGCAGTATTTT
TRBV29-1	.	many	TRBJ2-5	CSVVSEETQYF	TGCAGCGTTGTTTCGGAAGAGACCCAGTACTTC
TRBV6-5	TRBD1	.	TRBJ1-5	CASSPDRGDNQPQHF	TGTGCCAGCAGTCCAGACAGGGGAGACAATCAGCCCCAGCATTTT
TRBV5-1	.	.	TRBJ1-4	CASSVGGHELAEKLFF	TGCGCCAGCAGCGTGGGAGGACACGAGCTTGCTGAAAAACTGTTTTTT
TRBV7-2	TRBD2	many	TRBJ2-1	CASSLEGGGAYNEQFF	TGTGCCAGCAGCTTAGAAGGCGGGGGGGCTTACAATGAGCAGTTCTTC
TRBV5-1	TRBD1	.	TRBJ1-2	CASSIFAGQGDGGYTF	TGCGCCAGCAGCATATTTGCGGGACAGGGGGACGGAGGCTACACCTTC